This T cell receptor beta chain was sequenced in a study of blood T cell repertoires in COVID-19. Looking at the study overall: Spain, Italy and the United States supplied samples that represented acute and convalescent COVID-19. In each case, the material was cDNA or gDNA derived from T cells, B-cell-depleted T cells, or PBMCs.

Per the original data handling: Amplification of reference gene primers was used by the study to estimate nucleated cell counts. Profiled with immunoSEQ multiplex PCR; TCRdb holds only in-frame clones, not every one. From that table come the V and J calls and clone size; the DNA was used to work out D and trimming. The repertoire has about 100,000 clones, 75% to 95% of them found once; the top ten carry 4.2%. V was pared by 7 bases and J by 4 bases, with 19 bases between. From germline, CDR1 is SGHVS and CDR2 FNYEAQ. The CDR3 length is 16 residues. The chain links TRBV7-6 to TRBJ2-2, with a possible D match to TRBD2 (7 bases). The source material was peripheral blood. This TCR was sampled from a man younger than 35 with acute or convalescent COVID-19. DNA of the CDR3: TGTGCCAGCACCCACCCCGCGGGGGCGGGCACCGGGGAGCTGTTTTTT. Translation: CASTHPAGAGTGELFF.